This T cell receptor beta chain was recorded in a study of T-cell reconstitution after alpha-beta-depleted transplantation in children. Study-wide results and limits: The main origin of T-cell counts and diversity one year after transplant was newly produced T cells. The study reportedly traced alpha-beta T cells about two months after transplant to several hundred expanded graft clones. Surviving recipient T cells and thymic progenitors accounted for the high day-60 TCRbeta diversity observed in some patients.

This clonotype occurred a few times. The antigen is not known. Preparation of the TCRbeta library involved a method that used unique molecular identifiers. TCRdb itself ran the PCR reads through MiXCR, one entry per CDR3 protein. This table has about 490,000 distinct CDR3 sequences, 10% to 13% appearing once. The V segment lost 3 bases and the J segment 0 bases; nucleotides outside the gene matches: 8. The CDR3 totals 18 residues. Germline values: CDR1 KGHDR, CDR2 SFDVKD. This receptor was identified in a child under 10 years old with inherited bone marrow failure, due to receive a stem cell transplant. V gene TRBV24-1 combines with J gene TRBJ2-1; 9 bases are shared with TRBD2. The sample here was PBMCs, taken before TCRalphabeta/CD19-depleted stem cell transplant. The CDR3 region has the DNA TGTGCCACCAGTGATCCCCCTAGTAGCGGGAGCTCCTACAATGAGCAGTTCTTC. Amino acids: CATSDPPSSGSSYNEQFF.